This T cell receptor beta chain was captured in a study of multiple sclerosis patients with progressive multifocal leukoencephalopathy. Remarks on this clone: What it binds is not known.

Time point noted: time of PML onset. Study-wide results and limits: Before and during natalizumab, the clones expanded at PML already existed.

The table came from immunoSEQ multiplex PCR; TCRdb's copy has only in-frame clones and leaves some out. This table holds about 30,000 clones, roughly 87% found once. The CDR3 has 14 amino acids. Germline V gives CDR1 SGHAT, CDR2 FQNNGV. This specimen was PBMCs, taken from a patient treated with natalizumab. The chain couples TRBV11-2 to TRBJ2-5, with TRBD1 as a possible D gene (5 bases). The J call is doubtful: the DNA matches TRBJ2-7 better. The clonotype originates from a human donor with progressive multifocal leukoencephalopathy. The CDR3 loop reads CASSLERQSYEQYF. CDR3 nucleotides: TGTGCCAGCAGCTTAGAGAGACAGAGCTACGAGCAGTACTTC.